Included here is one TCR beta chain sequence, with context. What it recognizes is unknown. Sequenced with the Oncomine TCR Beta short-read assay was DNA taken from cultured CD4+ T cells. Someone extracted genomic DNA from cultured CD4+ T cells. TCRdb fed the PCR reads into MiXCR, producing one record per CDR3 protein. This sample has more than 11,000 distinct CDR3 sequences; roughly 29% occur once, and the top ten carry around 17%. V lost 0 bases to trimming and J lost 8 bases, with 14 bases between them. From germline, CDR1 is SGDLS and CDR2 YYNGEE. The CDR3 spans 14 residues. The sample's treatment: roughly ten-day PBMC culture with coronavirus spike peptide pools or control peptides (ViraFEST assay). ViraFEST used peptide pools to expand antigen-specific T cells and subsequently sequenced their TCRs. The data stem from a study of vaccination and CD4 T cells after COVID-19. Study information: Participants were vaccinated with two doses, given as either BNT162b2 or mRNA-1273 vaccine.

The receptor was isolated from a human donor who received a COVID-19 vaccine. The sample here was CD4+ T cells from blood, cultured in vitro, taken before SARS-CoV-2 vaccination. The gene calls are TRBV9 and TRBJ1-2, with D perhaps TRBD1 (5 bases). The CDR3 coding sequence is TGTGCCAGCAGCGTAGCAAAGCAGGGTCTCGGCTACACCTTC. It translates to CASSVAKQGLGYTF. The full variable domain, rest sourced from reference TRBV9 and TRBJ1-2, is DSGVTQTPKHLITATGQRVTLRCSPRSGDLSVYWYQQSLDQGLQFLIQYYNGEERAKGNILERFSAQQFPDLHSELNLSSLELGDSALYFCASSVAKQGLGYTFGSGTRLTVV.